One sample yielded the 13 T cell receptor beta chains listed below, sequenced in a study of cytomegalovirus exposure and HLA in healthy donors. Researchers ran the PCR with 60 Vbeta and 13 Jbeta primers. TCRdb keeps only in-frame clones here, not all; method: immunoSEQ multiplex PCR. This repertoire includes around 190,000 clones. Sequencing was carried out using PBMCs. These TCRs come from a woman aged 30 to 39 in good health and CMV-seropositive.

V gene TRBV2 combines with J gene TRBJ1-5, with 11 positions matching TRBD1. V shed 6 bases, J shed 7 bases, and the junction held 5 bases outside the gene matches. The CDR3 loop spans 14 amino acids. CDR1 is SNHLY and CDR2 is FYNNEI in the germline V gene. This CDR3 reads CASSRTGGGQPQHF. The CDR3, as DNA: TGTGCCAGCAGCCGGACAGGGGGCGGACAGCCCCAGCATTTT.

The CDR3 region is CASSRETGSNIQYF. For the CDR3, the DNA is TGTGCCAGCAGCCGCGAGACAGGGTCAAACATTCAGTACTTC. The V call is TRBV11-2, the J call TRBJ2-4; 7 bases line up with TRBD1. CDR1 and CDR2 from the germline V gene are SGHAT and FQNNGV. J gave up 6 bases and V 5 bases, and 7 bases lay outside the gene matches. This CDR3 has 14 residues. Based on the CDR3 plus reference TRBV11-2 and TRBJ2-4, the full variable domain is EAGVAQSPRYKIIEKRQSVAFWCNPISGHATLYWYQQILGQGPKLLIQFQNNGVVDDSQLPKDRFSAERLKGVDSTLKIQPAKLEDSAVYLCASSRETGSNIQYFGAGTRLSVL.

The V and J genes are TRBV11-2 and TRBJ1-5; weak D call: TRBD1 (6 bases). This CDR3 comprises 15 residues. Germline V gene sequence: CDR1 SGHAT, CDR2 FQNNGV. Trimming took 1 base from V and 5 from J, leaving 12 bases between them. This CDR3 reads CASSLAGQSYQPQHF. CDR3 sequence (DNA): TGTGCCAGCAGCTTAGCGGGACAATCCTATCAGCCCCAGCATTTT.

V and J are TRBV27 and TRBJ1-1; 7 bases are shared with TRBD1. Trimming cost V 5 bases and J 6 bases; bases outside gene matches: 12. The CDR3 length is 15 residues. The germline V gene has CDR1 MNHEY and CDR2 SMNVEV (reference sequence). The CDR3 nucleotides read TGTGCCAGCAGTCTTAAGGGACAGAGGTCGGCTGAAGCTTTCTTT. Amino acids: CASSLKGQRSAEAFF.

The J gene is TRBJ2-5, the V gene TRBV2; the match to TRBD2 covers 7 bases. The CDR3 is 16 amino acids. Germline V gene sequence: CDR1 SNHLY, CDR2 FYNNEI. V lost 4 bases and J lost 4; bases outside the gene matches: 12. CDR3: CASSAPPGGTSETQYF. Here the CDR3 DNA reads TGTGCCAGCAGTGCCCCACCGGGAGGAACCTCAGAGACCCAGTACTTC.

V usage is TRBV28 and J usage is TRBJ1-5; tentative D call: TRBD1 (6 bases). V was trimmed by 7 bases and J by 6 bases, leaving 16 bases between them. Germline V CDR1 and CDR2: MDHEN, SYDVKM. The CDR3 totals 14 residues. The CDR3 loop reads CASTEGGSGQPQHF. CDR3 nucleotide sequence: TGTGCCAGCACCGAGGGGGGGAGTGGTCAGCCCCAGCATTTT.

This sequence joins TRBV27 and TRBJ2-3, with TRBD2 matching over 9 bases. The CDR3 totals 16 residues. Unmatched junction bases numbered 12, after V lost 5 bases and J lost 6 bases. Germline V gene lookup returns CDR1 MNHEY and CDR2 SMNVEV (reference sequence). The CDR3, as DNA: TGTGCCAGCAGTCGGGCGGAGCGGGAGGTAGGGGATACGCAGTATTTT. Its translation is CASSRAEREVGDTQYF.

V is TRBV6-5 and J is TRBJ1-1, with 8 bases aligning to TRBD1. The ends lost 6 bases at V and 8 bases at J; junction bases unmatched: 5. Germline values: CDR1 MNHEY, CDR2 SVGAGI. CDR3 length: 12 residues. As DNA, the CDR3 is TGTGCCAGCAGAGCGGACAGGGCCGAAGCTTTCTTT. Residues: CASRADRAEAFF.

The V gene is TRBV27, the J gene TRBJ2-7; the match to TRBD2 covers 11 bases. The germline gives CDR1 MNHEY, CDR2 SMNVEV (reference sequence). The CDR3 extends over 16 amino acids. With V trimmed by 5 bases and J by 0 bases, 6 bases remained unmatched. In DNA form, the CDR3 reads TGTGCCAGCAGTCCCTTAGCGGGAGGGTACTCCTACGAGCAGTACTTC. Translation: CASSPLAGGYSYEQYF.

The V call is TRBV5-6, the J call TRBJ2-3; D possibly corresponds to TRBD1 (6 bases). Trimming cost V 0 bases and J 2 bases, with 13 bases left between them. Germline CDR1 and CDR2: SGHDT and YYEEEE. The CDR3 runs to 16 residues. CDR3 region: CASSLVPGHHTDTQYF. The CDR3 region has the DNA TGTGCCAGCAGCTTGGTTCCGGGACACCACACAGATACGCAGTATTTT.

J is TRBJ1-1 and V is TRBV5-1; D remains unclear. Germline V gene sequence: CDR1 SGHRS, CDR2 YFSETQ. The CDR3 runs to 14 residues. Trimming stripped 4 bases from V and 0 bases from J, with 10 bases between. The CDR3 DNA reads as TGCGCCAGCAGCGTACAACAACTGAACACTGAAGCTTTCTTT. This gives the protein CASSVQQLNTEAFF.

The CDR3 bases are TGCGCCAGCAGCCACTTGGACAGGGCATCAACTAATGAAAAACTGTTTTTT. It is translated as CASSHLDRASTNEKLFF. The V call is TRBV4-1, the J call TRBJ1-4; TRBD1 aligns across 8 bases. Germline V gene data show CDR1 as MGHRA and CDR2 as YSYEKL. V dropped 3 bases and J dropped 0; count of bases not matched to a gene: 6. This CDR3 is built from 17 residues.

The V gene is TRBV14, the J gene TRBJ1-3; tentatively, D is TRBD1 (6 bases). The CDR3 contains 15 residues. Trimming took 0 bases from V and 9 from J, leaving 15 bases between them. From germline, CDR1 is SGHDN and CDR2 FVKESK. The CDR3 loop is CASSQEAPGASTIYF. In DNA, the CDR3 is TGTGCCAGCAGCCAAGAGGCCCCAGGGGCAAGCACCATATATTTT.